Following are 12 T cell receptor beta chains from one sample sequenced in a study of blood T cell repertoires in COVID-19. Sequenced by immunoSEQ multiplex PCR; TCRdb stores in-frame clones only, minus some. The sample comprises 200,000 to 250,000 clones, approximately 84% of which are singletons, and roughly 3% rests with the top ten. Sample: peripheral blood. All receptors come from a woman aged 30 to 39 who had recovered from COVID-19.

The chain joins TRBV6-5 to TRBJ1-1; D gene unclear. This CDR3 has 15 amino acids. Germline CDR1 MNHEY, CDR2 SVGAGI. The ends were cut back, 0 bases at V and 5 bases at J, with 13 bases in the middle. Written as DNA, the CDR3 is TGTGCCAGCAGTTACTCGGGAGGGAGGTATACTGAAGCTTTCTTT. Its translation is CASSYSGGRYTEAFF.

The chain joins TRBV7-3 to TRBJ2-7; possible D gene TRBD2, 6 bases. The CDR3 extends over 13 amino acids. From germline, CDR1 is SGHTA and CDR2 FQGTGA. Deletions cut 2 bases from V and 6 bases from J, with 11 bases between. The CDR3 spells CASSLPGLAEQYF. CDR3 sequence (DNA): TGTGCCAGCAGCTTACCGGGACTCGCCGAGCAGTACTTC.

This clone was found a few times. This sequence joins TRBV5-1 and TRBJ1-6, with 7 bases lining up with TRBD1. CDR3 length: 13 amino acids. V was clipped by 5 bases and J by 7 bases; unmatched bases: 3. Germline CDR1 reads SGHRS; CDR2 reads YFSETQ. The CDR3 nucleotides are TGCGCCAGCAGGGGACAGACAAATTCACCCCTCCACTTT. Translated: CASRGQTNSPLHF.

CDR3 in amino acids: CASSQDTKRVEAFF. CDR3 coding DNA: TGTGCCAGCAGCCAAGATACTAAGAGGGTCGAAGCTTTCTTT. This chain joins TRBV3-1 (or the pseudogene TRBV3-2) and TRBJ1-1; no clear D. The CDR3 spans 14 residues. In germline, CDR1 is LGHDT, CDR2 YNNKEL (reference sequence). The V end was cut by 0 bases, the J end by 8 bases, with 13 bases between.

V and J are TRBV7-2 and TRBJ1-2; weak D call: TRBD1 (5 bases). Germline CDR1 is SGHTA and CDR2 is FQGNSA. Trimming cost V 4 bases and J 6 bases, with 15 bases left between them. This CDR3 region has 14 residues. CDR3 region: CASSSSGRGNGYTF. CDR3 coding DNA: TGTGCCAGCAGCTCCTCTGGGAGGGGAAATGGCTACACCTTC.

The chain joins TRBV19 to TRBJ2-2; D is uncertain. V lost 3 bases and J 5 bases, leaving 4 bases between the germline ends. Germline V gene sequence: CDR1 LNHDA, CDR2 SQIVND (reference sequence). There are 12 residues in the CDR3. Here the CDR3 reads CASSIATGELFF. CDR3 DNA: TGTGCCAGTAGTATCGCGACCGGGGAGCTGTTTTTT.

V gene TRBV7-9 combines with J gene TRBJ1-2, with 10 nucleotides matching TRBD1. CDR1 SEHNR and CDR2 FQNEAQ come from the germline V gene (reference sequence). This CDR3 has 19 residues. V lost 5 bases and J lost 0; bases outside the gene matches: 15. CDR3 DNA sequence: TGTGCCAGCAGCACGCGTATACCGGGACAGGGGACTACTAACTATGGCTACACCTTC. Protein: CASSTRIPGQGTTNYGYTF. Full variable domain (outside the CDR3, taken from reference TRBV7-9 and TRBJ1-2): DTGVSQNPRHKITKRGQNVTFRCDPISEHNRLYWYRQTLGQGPEFLTYFQNEAQLEKSRLLSDRFSAERPKGSFSTLEIQRTEQGDSAMYLCASSTRIPGQGTTNYGYTFGSGTRLTVV.

V and J are TRBV27 and TRBJ2-2; 7 bases align to TRBD2. The CDR3 runs to 16 residues. Germline V gene lookup returns CDR1 MNHEY and CDR2 SMNVEV (reference sequence). J gave up 2 bases and V 5 bases, and 8 bases lay outside the gene matches. The CDR3 protein is CASSLLLADNTGELFF. As DNA, the CDR3 is TGTGCCAGCAGTCTCCTTCTAGCGGATAACACCGGGGAGCTGTTTTTT.

This clone was seen a few times. This sequence joins TRBV2 and TRBJ2-5; TRBD2 might be the D (6 bases). Trimming shortened V by 4 bases and J by 6 bases, and 21 bases separated the two germline ends. This CDR3 contains 16 residues. Germline CDR1 SNHLY, CDR2 FYNNEI. Written as DNA, the CDR3 is TGTGCCAGCAGTGTGGGAGGACCGATCCGGACGCAGACCCAGTACTTC. As protein: CASSVGGPIRTQTQYF.

The chain uses TRBV23-1 and TRBJ2-4, with TRBD1 matching 7 bases. TRBV23-1 is an open reading frame, and its role is uncertain. This CDR3 region has 16 residues. Germline trimming cut 5 bases from V and 2 bases from J; bases unmatched to any gene: 9. CDR3 amino acids: CASSARQGETKNIQYF. The CDR3 region has the DNA TGCGCCAGCAGTGCACGACAGGGTGAGACCAAAAACATTCAGTACTTC.

V and J are TRBV25-1 and TRBJ2-7; TRBD1 aligns across 7 bases. Germline CDR1 is MGHDK and CDR2 is SYGVNS. V was pared by 8 bases and J by 4 bases, with 8 bases of the junction left unmatched. The CDR3 has 13 amino acids. CDR3 loop: CASGSPRGYEQYF. CDR3 bases: TGTGCCAGCGGCTCCCCCAGGGGGTACGAGCAGTACTTC.

CDR3 DNA: TGTGCCAGCAGCCGGGCGGGCGCGGAGACCCAGTACTTC. As protein: CASSRAGAETQYF. The rearrangement links TRBV12-3 or TRBV12-4 to TRBJ2-5; possibly TRBD2 for D (5 bases). The CDR3 runs 13 residues. Trimming stripped 6 bases from V and 5 bases from J, with 13 bases between.